The next 16 T cell receptor beta chains were all read from a single sample in a study of monozygotic twins with inflammatory bowel disease (dated by TCRdb to between 2018 and 2020). Library prep was done by 5' RACE. Sequencing was carried out with an Illumina HiSeq 2500. One entry per CDR3 protein sequence results from the TCRdb reprocessing of the reads, with DNA left out. This sample's records show around 140,000 distinct CDR3 sequences. The top ten hold less than 3% of the sample. Sequenced sample: blood. Every receptor here comes from a human donor with ulcerative colitis or Crohn's disease, or a healthy co-twin of an affected twin (not recorded which).

The CDR3 protein is CATLRTTSYNEQFF. The chain has TRBV7-8 and TRBJ2-1; TCRdb's D gene call, TRBD2, goes unchecked for lack of DNA. The CDR3 consists of 14 residues. Germline CDR1 reads SGHVS; CDR2 reads FQNEAQ.

The rearrangement uses TRBV10-3 and TRBJ2-4. This CDR3 is built from 15 residues. Germline V gene data show CDR1 as ENHRY and CDR2 as SYGVKD. CDR3 amino acids: CAISETALAKNIQYF.

The chain combines TRBV7-2 with TRBJ1-1. The CDR3 runs 12 residues. Germline assignment: CDR1 SGHTA and CDR2 FQGNSA. The CDR3 protein is CASSPGELKAFF.

The rearrangement links TRBV10-3 to TRBJ1-5; TCRdb designates TRBD1, a call that cannot be tested without DNA. This CDR3 region has 14 residues. Looked up from germline, CDR1 is ENHRY and CDR2 is SYGVKD. The CDR3 protein is CAIGIQGGNQPQHF.

The chain is built from TRBV18 and TRBJ1-1; TCRdb names TRBD1, which stays unverified in the absence of DNA. Germline CDR1 reads KGHSH; CDR2 reads LQKENI. This CDR3 spans 14 amino acids. The CDR3 sequence is CASSPWGKDTEAFF.

The V call is TRBV27, the J call TRBJ2-3; TCRdb returns TRBD2, unconfirmable since there is no DNA. The CDR3 runs to 16 residues. Looked up from germline, CDR1 is MNHEY and CDR2 is SMNVEV (reference sequence). This CDR3 is CASSPRLAGNTDTQYF.

CDR3 residues: CASSKKTGGHGELFF. The rearrangement links TRBV5-4 to TRBJ2-2; TCRdb's D call, TRBD1, is unchecked because there is no DNA. Per germline, CDR1 SGHNT and CDR2 YYREEE (reference sequence). The CDR3 loop spans 15 amino acids.

This sequence joins TRBV3-1 and TRBJ1-6; without DNA, the TCRdb call of TRBD1 cannot be checked. Germline CDR1 and CDR2: LGHDT and YNNKEL (reference sequence). This CDR3 has 15 residues. The CDR3 reads CASSQDGDSSSPLHF.

The chain employs TRBV5-1 and TRBJ2-7; TCRdb outputs TRBD1, but without DNA this stays unchecked. The germline gives CDR1 SGHRS, CDR2 YFSETQ. CDR3 size: 13 residues. The CDR3: CASSLVEGIEQYF.

The chain recombines TRBV5-1 with TRBJ2-1; TCRdb's assignment of TRBD1 cannot be checked, as there is no DNA. The CDR3 is 14 amino acids. Germline-derived CDR1 and CDR2 are SGHRS and YFSETQ. The CDR3 here is CASSPDRGYNEQFF.

The rearrangement uses TRBV4-2 and TRBJ2-3; as DNA is missing, the TRBD2 call by TCRdb cannot be tested. CDR3 length: 17 residues. The germline gives CDR1 LGHNA, CDR2 YNFKEQ. This CDR3 reads CASSQATSGGGQNTQYF.

The gene calls are TRBV9 and TRBJ2-2; checking the TCRdb D call of TRBD1 is not possible without DNA. This CDR3 comprises 14 residues. CDR1 is SGDLS, CDR2 YYNGEE, per germline. CDR3 in amino acids: CASSGGQSTGELFF.

V and J are TRBV20-1 and TRBJ2-6. Germline values: CDR1 DFQATT, CDR2 SNEGSKA (reference sequence). The CDR3 length is 14 residues. The CDR3 protein is CSAPRDPGANVLTF.

The V call is TRBV18, the J call TRBJ2-7. Per germline, CDR1 KGHSH and CDR2 LQKENI. The CDR3 is made up of 14 amino acids. CDR3 amino acids: CASSPPPTSYEQYF.

CDR3 region: CASSLRPDGKLFF. This sequence joins TRBV7-6 and TRBJ1-4. The CDR3 loop spans 13 amino acids. Germline V gives CDR1 SGHVS, CDR2 FNYEAQ.

This chain's CDR3 is CASSIGLPYNEQFF. V usage is TRBV19 and J usage is TRBJ2-1; the D call of TRBD2 rests on TCRdb alone, since no DNA is present to check it. The CDR3 spans 14 residues. Germline assignment: CDR1 LNHDA and CDR2 SQIVND (reference sequence).